These 27 T cell receptor beta chains were sequenced from one sample in a study of control samples from healthy donors and cancer patients. The data were produced by immunoSEQ multiplex PCR, yet TCRdb's version contains in-frame clones alone and is incomplete. The sample has fewer than 120,000 clones, roughly 90% seen once. The sequencing input was PBMCs. The receptor source for this set is a woman between 55 and 75 years old with lung cancer.

This clone was seen a few times. The genes are TRBV19 and TRBJ1-5; D is perhaps TRBD1 (5 bases). V shed 7 bases and J shed 3 bases, with 19 bases lying between them. Germline values: CDR1 LNHDA, CDR2 SQIVND (reference sequence). The CDR3 is 16 amino acids. This chain's CDR3 is CASIGQGGFVNQPQHF. The DNA of the CDR3 is TGTGCCAGTATTGGGCAGGGCGGGTTTGTCAATCAGCCCCAGCATTTT.

This chain joins TRBV19 and TRBJ1-1, with D perhaps matching TRBD1 (6 bases). Germline values: CDR1 LNHDA, CDR2 SQIVND (reference sequence). Trimming pared 10 bases from V and 5 bases from J, leaving 11 bases between. The CDR3 consists of 11 residues. The CDR3 nucleotides are TGTGCCATACAGGGTAGGACTGAAGCTTTCTTT. Encoded protein: CAIQGRTEAFF.

The chain has TRBV3-1 (or the pseudogene TRBV3-2) and TRBJ2-1; 9 nucleotides line up with TRBD2. The V and J ends lost 1 base and 7 bases, in that order; junction bases with no gene match: 8. The germline gives CDR1 LGHDT, CDR2 YNNKEL (reference sequence). There are 16 residues in the CDR3. CDR3 sequence: CASSQAVAGAGNEQFF. DNA for the CDR3: TGTGCCAGCAGCCAAGCCGTAGCGGGGGCTGGGAATGAGCAGTTCTTC.

This sequence joins TRBV7-3 and TRBJ2-2; D not resolved. Germline V gives CDR1 SGHTA, CDR2 FQGTGA. The CDR3 loop spans 14 amino acids. Trimming pared 3 bases from V and 2 bases from J, leaving 7 bases between. The CDR3: CASSLGANTGELFF. The DNA for the CDR3 is TGTGCCAGCAGCTTGGGTGCAAACACCGGGGAGCTGTTTTTT.

The chain combines TRBV18 with TRBJ1-4; D ambiguous. With 1 base removed from V and 0 bases from J, the gap between germline ends came to 15 bases. The CDR3 is 18 amino acids. Germline V gives CDR1 KGHSH, CDR2 LQKENI. The CDR3 nucleotides are TGTGCCAGCTCACCACGACGACAAGGAGCCGCAACTAATGAAAAACTGTTTTTT. Protein sequence: CASSPRRQGAATNEKLFF. Complete variable domain (other parts from reference TRBV18 and TRBJ1-4): NAGVMQNPRHLVRRRGQEARLRCSPMKGHSHVYWYRQLPEEGLKFMVYLQKENIIDESGMPKERFSAEFPKEGPSILRIQQVVRGDSAAYFCASSPRRQGAATNEKLFFGSGTQLSVL.

The CDR3 sequence is CASSGQYSNQPQHF. Here the CDR3 DNA reads TGTGCCAGCAGCGGACAATATAGCAATCAGCCCCAGCATTTT. The chain is built from TRBV2 and TRBJ1-5, with a tentative D call TRBD1 (5 bases). Per germline, CDR1 SNHLY and CDR2 FYNNEI. The V and J ends lost 6 bases and 0 bases respectively, with 9 bases between them. The CDR3 extends over 14 amino acids.

The rearrangement links TRBV7-9 to TRBJ2-5; TRBD1 might be the D (5 bases). CDR3 length: 14 amino acids. The V end was cut by 0 bases, the J end by 2 bases, with 7 bases between. Germline CDR1 and CDR2: SEHNR and FQNEAQ (reference sequence). Here the CDR3 reads CASSLAQGQETQYF. CDR3 nucleotide sequence: TGTGCCAGCAGCTTAGCCCAGGGTCAAGAGACCCAGTACTTC.

The chain links TRBV5-1 to TRBJ1-1, with unresolved D. V was cut by 1 base and J by 0 bases, with 4 bases left in between. CDR3 size: 13 residues. Germline lookup yields CDR1 SGHRS and CDR2 YFSETQ. The CDR3 region has the DNA TGCGCCAGCAGCTTGCAGATGAACACTGAAGCTTTCTTT. Translated: CASSLQMNTEAFF.

This clone occurred a few times. The chain uses TRBV3-1 (or the pseudogene TRBV3-2) and TRBJ2-7; D gene uncertain. CDR3 length: 14 residues. Germline CDR1 is LGHDT and CDR2 is YNNKEL (reference sequence). V lost 2 bases and J lost 1, with 9 bases in between. Here the CDR3 DNA reads TGTGCCAGCAGCCAACAAGTCGATTCCTACGAGCAGTACTTC. Protein product: CASSQQVDSYEQYF.

The gene calls are TRBV11-3 and TRBJ2-7, with TRBD2 identical over 7 bases. CDR3 size: 16 residues. The germline CDR1 and CDR2 sequences are SGHNT and YENEEA. Trimming at V came to 1 base and at J to 0 bases, leaving 6 bases not matched to a gene. CDR3 coding DNA: TGTGCCAGCAGCTTAGCAGCGGGACTACCCTCCTACGAGCAGTACTTC. Residues: CASSLAAGLPSYEQYF.

The genes are TRBV19 and TRBJ2-6; D not resolved. Trimming stripped 3 bases from V and 4 bases from J, with 10 bases between. CDR1 and CDR2 (germline): LNHDA, SQIVND (reference sequence). The CDR3 runs 15 residues. The CDR3 nucleotides are TGTGCCAGTAGTATCGGATTGTTCGGGGCCAACGTCCTGACTTTC. Translated: CASSIGLFGANVLTF.

J is TRBJ2-2 and V is TRBV5-1, with 11 bases aligning to TRBD2. V trimming: 2 bases; J trimming: 0 bases; junction bases outside the gene matches: 3. CDR1 and CDR2 from the germline V gene are SGHRS and YFSETQ. There are 17 residues in the CDR3. The CDR3 loop is CASSLGLAGANTGELFF. The DNA for the CDR3 is TGCGCCAGCAGCTTAGGACTAGCGGGCGCGAACACCGGGGAGCTGTTTTTT.

The chain employs TRBV19 and TRBJ2-3, with a possible D match to TRBD2 (6 bases). The germline gives CDR1 LNHDA, CDR2 SQIVND (reference sequence). CDR3 size: 15 residues. V shed 4 bases and J shed 6 bases, with 17 bases lying between them. The CDR3 DNA reads TGTGCCAGTAGTACACGGGCGGTTGGGAGGGATACGCAGTATTTT. It codes for CASSTRAVGRDTQYF.

V and J are TRBV3-1 (or the pseudogene TRBV3-2) and TRBJ2-3; unclear D gene. The CDR3 totals 11 residues. CDR1 and CDR2 (germline): LGHDT, YNNKEL (reference sequence). Trimming shortened V by 1 base and J by 9 bases, and 5 bases separated the two germline ends. This chain's CDR3 is CASSQGGTQYF. The CDR3 DNA sequence: TGTGCCAGCAGCCAAGGCGGCACGCAGTATTTT.

Only a few counts were recorded for this clone. The genes are TRBV25-1 and TRBJ2-5; no clear D gene. The CDR3 extends over 14 amino acids. Trimming took 8 bases from V and 5 from J, leaving 18 bases between them. CDR1 is MGHDK and CDR2 is SYGVNS in the germline V gene. Here the CDR3 reads CASGIGRRFETQYF. The CDR3 DNA reads TGTGCCAGCGGGATAGGCAGGCGGTTCGAGACCCAGTACTTC.

The chain joins TRBV11-2 to TRBJ2-3, with D hard to call. CDR1 is SGHAT and CDR2 is FQNNGV in the germline V gene. Trimming removed 1 base at V and 0 bases at J, with 5 bases between. CDR3 length: 14 amino acids. As DNA, the CDR3 is TGTGCCAGCAGCTTAGGGCTAAGCACAGATACGCAGTATTTT. Its translation is CASSLGLSTDTQYF.

The chain recombines TRBV14 with TRBJ1-1; D unclear. Per germline, CDR1 SGHDN and CDR2 FVKESK. Trimming removed 2 bases at V and 0 bases at J, with 4 bases between. This CDR3 is 13 amino acids long. As DNA, the CDR3 is TGTGCCAGCAGCCAAACAATGAACACTGAAGCTTTCTTT. Translating gives CASSQTMNTEAFF. Together with reference TRBV14 and TRBJ1-1, the CDR3 gives the full variable domain: EAGVTQFPSHSVIEKGQTVTLRCDPISGHDNLYWYRRVMGKEIKFLLHFVKESKQDESGMPNNRFLAERTGGTYSTLKVQPAELEDSGVYFCASSQTMNTEAFFGQGTRLTVV.

The chain combines TRBV19 with TRBJ1-2; D gene ambiguous. The CDR3 is 13 residues long. V lost 5 bases and J lost 4, with 11 bases in between. Germline values: CDR1 LNHDA, CDR2 SQIVND (reference sequence). CDR3 sequence (DNA): TGTGCCAGTAGTCTACGTGGTAGCTATGGCTACACCTTC. This codes for CASSLRGSYGYTF.

The CDR3 DNA follows: TGTGCCAGCAGTTACGACAGGGAGTTTACTCAGCCCCAGCATTTT. Its translation is CASSYDREFTQPQHF. V gene TRBV6-6 combines with J gene TRBJ1-5; TRBD1 matches at 7 bases. Germline V gene sequence: CDR1 MNHNY, CDR2 SVGAGI (reference sequence). V shed 2 bases and J 6 bases; nucleotides not matched to a gene: 7. The CDR3 spans 15 residues.

The V gene is TRBV10-3, the J gene TRBJ1-1, with 10 bases aligning to TRBD1. After removal of 8 bases from V and 6 bases from J, the junction contained 6 bases not matched to a gene. CDR1 and CDR2 (germline): ENHRY, SYGVKD. There are 13 residues in the CDR3. The CDR3 protein is CAIQRQGAPEAFF. The CDR3, as DNA: TGTGCCATCCAGAGACAGGGGGCCCCTGAAGCTTTCTTT.

The V call is TRBV29-1, the J call TRBJ2-7, with D uncertain. CDR1 and CDR2 from the germline V gene are SQVTM and ANQGSEA. The CDR3 has 13 amino acids. V lost 4 bases and J lost 2, with 12 bases in between. The CDR3 region has the DNA TGCAGCGTTGTCCGAGGCAATACCTACGAGCAGTACTTC. This sequence encodes CSVVRGNTYEQYF.

The gene calls are TRBV28 and TRBJ1-2; no firm D call. CDR1 is MDHEN and CDR2 is SYDVKM in the germline V gene. The germline V and J ends were trimmed by 7 bases and 6 bases, with 9 bases remaining between them. The CDR3 is 11 amino acids. The CDR3 loop is CASTPGDGYTF. For the CDR3, the DNA is TGTGCCAGCACCCCGGGTGATGGCTACACCTTC.

The CDR3 is CASSRDGSNTGELFF. In DNA, the CDR3 is TGTGCCAGCAGCCGGGACGGGTCGAACACCGGGGAGCTGTTTTTT. V and J are TRBV11-3 and TRBJ2-2, with D perhaps TRBD1 or TRBD2 (5 bases each). The CDR3 is made up of 15 amino acids. V lost 5 bases to trimming and J lost 0 bases, with 10 bases between them. Germline V CDR1 and CDR2: SGHNT, YENEEA.

This chain links TRBV5-1 with TRBJ2-1, with 12 bases fitting TRBD2. The germline V gene encodes CDR1 SGHRS and CDR2 YFSETQ. Trimming removed 3 bases from V and 6 bases from J; junction bases left unmatched: 7. The CDR3 spans 16 residues. The CDR3: CASSYALAGGPNEQFF. The DNA of the CDR3 is TGCGCCAGCAGCTACGCCCTAGCGGGGGGGCCCAATGAGCAGTTCTTC. Full variable domain (outside the CDR3, taken from reference TRBV5-1 and TRBJ2-1): KAGVTQTPRYLIKTRGQQVTLSCSPISGHRSVSWYQQTPGQGLQFLFEYFSETQRNKGNFPGRFSGRQFSNSRSEMNVSTLELGDSALYLCASSYALAGGPNEQFFGPGTRLTVL.

The chain uses TRBV7-2 and TRBJ2-7, with a weak D call TRBD2 (5 bases). CDR1 and CDR2 from the germline V gene are SGHTA and FQGNSA. This CDR3 is 14 amino acids long. V lost 3 bases and J lost 5, with 14 bases in between. The CDR3 DNA sequence: TGTGCCAGCAGCTTCCTTCCAGCGGAGAACGAGCAGTACTTC. This codes for CASSFLPAENEQYF.

The chain is built from TRBV3-1 (or the pseudogene TRBV3-2) and TRBJ1-1; possible D gene TRBD1, 5 bases. CDR1 is LGHDT, CDR2 YNNKEL, per germline (reference sequence). This CDR3 has 14 amino acids. Deletions cut 3 bases from V and 3 bases from J, with 11 bases between. CDR3 bases: TGTGCCAGCAGCCACAGGGTGTTGGACACTGAAGCTTTCTTT. Translating it yields CASSHRVLDTEAFF.

This rearrangement joins TRBV5-4 to TRBJ2-5, with 7 bases fitting TRBD2. This CDR3 comprises 14 residues. Germline CDR1 reads SGHNT; CDR2 reads YYREEE (reference sequence). With V trimmed by 1 base and J by 0 bases, 0 bases remained unmatched. CDR3 sequence: CASSLLADQETQYF. The CDR3 nucleotides read TGTGCCAGCAGCTTGCTAGCGGACCAAGAGACCCAGTACTTC.